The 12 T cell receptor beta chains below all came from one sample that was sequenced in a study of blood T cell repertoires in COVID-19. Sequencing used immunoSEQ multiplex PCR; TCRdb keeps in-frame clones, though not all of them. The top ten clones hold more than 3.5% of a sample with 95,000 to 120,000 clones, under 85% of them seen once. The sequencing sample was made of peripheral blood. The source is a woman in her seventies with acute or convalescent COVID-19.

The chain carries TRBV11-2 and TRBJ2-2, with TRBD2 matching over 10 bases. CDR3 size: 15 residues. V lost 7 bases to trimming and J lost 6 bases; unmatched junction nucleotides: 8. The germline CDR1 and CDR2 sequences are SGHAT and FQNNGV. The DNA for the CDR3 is TGTGCCAGCACCAATAAGCGGGGGGGATCCGGGGAGCTGTTTTTT. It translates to CASTNKRGGSGELFF.

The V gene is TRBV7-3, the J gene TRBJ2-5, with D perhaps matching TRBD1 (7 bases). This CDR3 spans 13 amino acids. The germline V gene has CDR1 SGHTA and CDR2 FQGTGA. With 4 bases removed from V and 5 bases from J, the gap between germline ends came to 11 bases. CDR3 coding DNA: TGTGCCAGCAGCTCAGGGGGGAGGGAGACCCAGTACTTC. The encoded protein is CASSSGGRETQYF. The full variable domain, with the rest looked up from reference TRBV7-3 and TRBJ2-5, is GAGVSQTPSNKVTEKGKYVELRCDPISGHTALYWYRQSLGQGPEFLIYFQGTGAADDSGLPNDRFFAVRPEGSVSTLKIQRTERGDSAVYLCASSSGGRETQYFGPGTRLLVL.

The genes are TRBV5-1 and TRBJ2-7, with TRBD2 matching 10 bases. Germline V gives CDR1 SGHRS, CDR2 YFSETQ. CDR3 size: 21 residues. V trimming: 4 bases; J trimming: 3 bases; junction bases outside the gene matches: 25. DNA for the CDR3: TGCGCCAGCAGCGGGAGCGGGTTTAGGACTAGCGGAAACCGAGGGTTCTACGAGCAGTACTTC. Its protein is CASSGSGFRTSGNRGFYEQYF.

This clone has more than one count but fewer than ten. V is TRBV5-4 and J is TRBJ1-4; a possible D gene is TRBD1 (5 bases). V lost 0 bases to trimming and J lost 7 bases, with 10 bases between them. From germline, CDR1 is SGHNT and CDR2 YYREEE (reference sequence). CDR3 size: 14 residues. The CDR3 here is CASSLGTSPEKLFF. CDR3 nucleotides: TGTGCCAGCAGCTTGGGGACAAGCCCTGAAAAACTGTTTTTT.

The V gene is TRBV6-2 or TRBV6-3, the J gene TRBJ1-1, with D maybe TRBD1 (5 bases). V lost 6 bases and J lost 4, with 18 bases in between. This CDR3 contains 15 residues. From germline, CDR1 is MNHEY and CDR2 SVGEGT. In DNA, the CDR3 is TGTGCCAGCAGCCCCGCAGGGAGGGCGGGCACTGAAGCTTTCTTT. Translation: CASSPAGRAGTEAFF.

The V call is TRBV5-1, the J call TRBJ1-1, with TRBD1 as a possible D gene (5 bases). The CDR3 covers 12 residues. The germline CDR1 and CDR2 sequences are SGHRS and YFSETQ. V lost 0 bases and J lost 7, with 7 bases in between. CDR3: CASSLDRYEAFF. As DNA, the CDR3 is TGCGCCAGCAGCTTGGACAGGTATGAAGCTTTCTTT.

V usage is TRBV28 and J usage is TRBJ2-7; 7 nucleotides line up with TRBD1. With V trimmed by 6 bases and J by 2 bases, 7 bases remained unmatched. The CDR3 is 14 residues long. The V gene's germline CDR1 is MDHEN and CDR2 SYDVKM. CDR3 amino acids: CASRGQFPTYEQYF. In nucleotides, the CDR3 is TGTGCCAGCAGGGGACAGTTTCCAACCTACGAGCAGTACTTC.

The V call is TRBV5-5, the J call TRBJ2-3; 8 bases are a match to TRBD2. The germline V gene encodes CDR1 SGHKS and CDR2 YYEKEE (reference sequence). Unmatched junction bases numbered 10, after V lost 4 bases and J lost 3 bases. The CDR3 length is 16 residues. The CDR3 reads CASSPLAGRMTDTQYF. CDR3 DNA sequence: TGTGCCAGCAGCCCCTTAGCGGGGAGGATGACAGATACGCAGTATTTT.

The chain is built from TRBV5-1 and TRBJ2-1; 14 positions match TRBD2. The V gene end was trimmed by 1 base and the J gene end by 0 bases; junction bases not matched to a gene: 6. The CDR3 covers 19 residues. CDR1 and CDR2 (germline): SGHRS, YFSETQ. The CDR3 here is CASSLWTSGGLTSYNEQFF. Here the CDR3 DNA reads TGCGCCAGCAGCTTGTGGACTAGCGGGGGGCTTACCTCCTACAATGAGCAGTTCTTC.

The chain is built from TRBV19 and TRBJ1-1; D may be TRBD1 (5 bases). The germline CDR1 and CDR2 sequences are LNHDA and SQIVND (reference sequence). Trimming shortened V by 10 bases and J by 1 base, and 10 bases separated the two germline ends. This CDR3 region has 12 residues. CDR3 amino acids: CATGGGNTEAFF. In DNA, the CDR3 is TGTGCCACCGGCGGGGGGAACACTGAAGCTTTCTTT.

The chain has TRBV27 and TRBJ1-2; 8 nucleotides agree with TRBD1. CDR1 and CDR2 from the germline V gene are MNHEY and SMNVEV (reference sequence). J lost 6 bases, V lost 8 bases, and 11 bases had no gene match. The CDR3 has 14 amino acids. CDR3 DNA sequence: TGTGCCAGCCAGACCGACAGGGGACAGGATGGCTACACCTTC. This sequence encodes CASQTDRGQDGYTF.

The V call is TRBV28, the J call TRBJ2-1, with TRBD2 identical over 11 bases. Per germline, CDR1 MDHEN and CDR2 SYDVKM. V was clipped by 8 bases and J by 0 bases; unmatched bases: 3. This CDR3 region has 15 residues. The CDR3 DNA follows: TGTGCCAGCGGTAGCGGGGGGGGCTCCTACAATGAGCAGTTCTTC. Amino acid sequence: CASGSGGGSYNEQFF.